The clone carrying this TCR beta chain was picked up many times. This record comes from a study of CD4 and CD8 cells across lung adenocarcinoma regions. A single record per CDR3 protein comes from TCRdb applying MiXCR to the PCR reads. The sample includes approximately 9,000 distinct CDR3 sequences, approximately 53% of them seen just once. Germline V gene sequence: CDR1 SGHTA, CDR2 FQGTGA. This CDR3 comprises 17 residues. With V trimmed by 2 bases and J by 5 bases, 6 bases remained unmatched. Input material: CD8+ T cells from the margin of a lung tumor. The sequence was obtained from a female donor with lung adenocarcinoma. The CD4 and CD8 labels of this study may be unreliable. The V gene is TRBV7-3, the J gene TRBJ2-3; 14 nucleotides match TRBD2. Written as DNA, the CDR3 is TGTGCCAGCAGCTTATGGGGGACTAGCGGGAGTGGAGATACGCAGTATTTT. Protein: CASSLWGTSGSGDTQYF.